Following are 30 T cell receptor beta chains from one sample sequenced in a study of post-analysis software for immune sequencing data. No antigen has been assigned to these receptors. Study-level results: TRBV5-6, TRBV5-1 and TRBV20-1 belonged to a set of roughly 5 TRBV segments that were more frequent in patients than controls.

Every TCR beta cDNA library bore unique molecular identifiers. A single record per CDR3 protein comes from TCRdb applying MiXCR to the PCR reads. The table has fewer than 600,000 distinct CDR3 sequences, roughly 45% seen once. Sequenced: blood. The receptors derive from a girl between 10 and 17 years old with multiple sclerosis.

About this clonotype itself: One end of the junction varies from germline; a read error may be responsible. CDR3 region: CASSLAPGGANVRTF. DNA for the CDR3: TGTGCCAGCAGCTTGGCTCCGGGCGGGGCCAACGTCCGGACTTTC. The chain is built from TRBV5-6 and TRBJ2-6; possible D gene TRBD2, 6 bases. CDR1 and CDR2 (germline): SGHDT, YYEEEE. The CDR3 length is 15 residues.

This clonotype was found many times. V gene TRBV10-3 combines with J gene TRBJ2-1; D uncertain. The germline V gene encodes CDR1 ENHRY and CDR2 SYGVKD. Trimming removed 0 bases from V and 9 bases from J, with 9 bases in between. This CDR3 region has 13 residues. CDR3 amino acids: CAISESGQFEQFF. The CDR3 DNA follows: TGTGCCATCAGTGAGTCGGGCCAGTTTGAGCAGTTCTTC.

This clonotype appeared a few times. The V gene is TRBV20-1, the J gene TRBJ2-7; the match to TRBD1 covers 8 bases. The CDR3 loop spans 14 amino acids. Looked up from germline, CDR1 is DFQATT and CDR2 is SNEGSKA (reference sequence). J lost 3 bases, V lost 1 base, and 5 bases had no gene match. CDR3 coding DNA: TGCAGTGCTAGAGGCGACGACAGGGGCTACGAGCAGTACTTC. Encoded protein: CSARGDDRGYEQYF.

This clonotype was picked up a small number of times. The rearrangement uses TRBV18 and TRBJ2-3; a possible D gene is TRBD2 (5 bases). Germline V gene lookup returns CDR1 KGHSH and CDR2 LQKENI. The CDR3 length is 16 residues. V lost 2 bases to trimming and J lost 0 bases, with 12 bases between them. The CDR3 is CASSPSEVLSTDTQYF. The CDR3 DNA is TGTGCCAGCTCACCATCGGAGGTGTTGAGCACAGATACGCAGTATTTT.

The CDR3 here is CASLPRGGSYNEQFF. CDR3 coding DNA: TGTGCCAGTCTTCCTCGTGGGGGCTCCTACAATGAGCAGTTCTTC. This chain links TRBV7-8 with TRBJ2-1; either TRBD1 or TRBD2 may fit D (5 bases each). From germline, CDR1 is SGHVS and CDR2 FQNEAQ. Trimming shortened V by 9 bases and J by 0 bases, and 15 bases separated the two germline ends. The CDR3 extends over 15 amino acids.

V usage is TRBV27 and J usage is TRBJ1-2; possibly TRBD1 for D (5 bases). Germline CDR1 and CDR2: MNHEY and SMNVEV (reference sequence). The CDR3 covers 14 residues. Trimming took off 5 bases at V and 4 bases at J, with 14 bases between the two ends. The CDR3 loop is CASSPTGGLYGYTF. In nucleotides, the CDR3 is TGTGCCAGCAGTCCAACGGGGGGTCTCTATGGCTACACCTTC.

This clonotype was observed a few times. The rearrangement links TRBV10-3 to TRBJ2-1; perhaps TRBD2 as D (5 bases). Germline V gene data show CDR1 as ENHRY and CDR2 as SYGVKD. This CDR3 spans 17 amino acids. The V gene lost 3 bases and the J gene lost 6 bases, with 21 bases spanning the gap. The CDR3 bases are TGTGCCATCAGTGAACCGGGAAGTCAGGCATGGAGCAATGAGCAGTTCTTC. Translated, it gives CAISEPGSQAWSNEQFF.

The chain has TRBV6-6 and TRBJ1-5, with a possible D match to TRBD1 (6 bases). V lost 0 bases to trimming and J lost 7 bases, with 19 bases between them. The CDR3 runs to 17 residues. Germline lookup yields CDR1 MNHNY and CDR2 SVGAGI (reference sequence). This CDR3 is CASSYSYRGGGWQPQHF. CDR3 DNA: TGTGCCAGCAGTTACTCCTACCGTGGAGGGGGTTGGCAGCCCCAGCATTTT.

The J gene is TRBJ1-4, the V gene TRBV29-1; the D is unclear. The germline CDR1 and CDR2 sequences are SQVTM and ANQGSEA. V dropped 0 bases and J dropped 8 bases, with 13 bases sitting between them. This CDR3 spans 14 amino acids. The CDR3 loop is CSVEDTRPGEKLFF. The CDR3 nucleotides read TGCAGCGTTGAAGATACGAGGCCGGGCGAAAAACTGTTTTTT.

The V gene is TRBV6-2 or TRBV6-3, the J gene TRBJ1-4; TRBD1 agrees at 7 bases. The CDR3 length is 13 residues. V shed 8 bases and J 3 bases; nucleotides not matched to a gene: 3. Germline-derived CDR1 and CDR2 are MNHEY and SVGEGT. The DNA for the CDR3 is TGTGCCAGCCGGGGACAGCCTAATGAAAAACTGTTTTTT. This translates into CASRGQPNEKLFF.

This clonotype has only a few counts. The genes are TRBV20-1 and TRBJ2-7; 7 bases align to TRBD1. Germline V gives CDR1 DFQATT, CDR2 SNEGSKA (reference sequence). The CDR3 runs 13 residues. V was pared by 5 bases and J by 1 base, with 5 bases of the junction left unmatched. The CDR3 DNA reads TGCAGTGCTGGGGACAGTACATCCTACGAGCAGTACTTC. Translation: CSAGDSTSYEQYF.

The chain employs TRBV14 and TRBJ2-1, with D possibly matching TRBD1 (6 bases). CDR1 is SGHDN and CDR2 is FVKESK in the germline V gene. V was trimmed by 4 bases and J by 6 bases, leaving 13 bases between them. The CDR3 is made up of 14 amino acids. The CDR3 coding sequence is TGTGCCAGCAGCCGGCTAACAGGGTTCAATGAGCAGTTCTTC. This encodes CASSRLTGFNEQFF.

This clonotype occurred a few times. The chain is built from TRBV20-1 and TRBJ1-5, with D tentatively TRBD1 (6 bases). The CDR3 spans 15 residues. The ends were cut back, 3 bases at V and 0 bases at J, with 12 bases in the middle. Germline CDR1 is DFQATT and CDR2 is SNEGSKA (reference sequence). CDR3 sequence reads: CSARGHTDSNQPQHF. DNA for the CDR3: TGCAGTGCTAGGGGACACACCGATAGCAATCAGCCCCAGCATTTT.

Comment on this clonotype: Just one base apart from a much larger clone, this may be a read error. V and J are TRBV5-1 and TRBJ2-5; D uncertain. Trimming took 7 bases from V and 3 from J, leaving 19 bases between them. Germline V gene sequence: CDR1 SGHRS, CDR2 YFSETQ. This CDR3 is built from 15 residues. Here the CDR3 reads CASAYSARAKETQYF. CDR3 DNA sequence: TGCGCCAGCGCCTACTCCGCCCGAGCAAAAGAGACCCAGTACTTC.

About this clonotype itself: This could be a read error, since a much larger clone is one nucleotide away. V gene TRBV12-3 or TRBV12-4 combines with J gene TRBJ2-5, with D uncertain. Deletions cut 7 bases from V and 5 bases from J, with 17 bases between. There are 14 residues in the CDR3. The CDR3 nucleotides read TGTGCCAGCAACCAAATGGGCACCTGGGAGACCCAGTACTTC. Its translation is CASNQMGTWETQYF.

As DNA, the CDR3 is TGCGCCAGCAGCCAAGAAGGTAGGGTAGGAGGCTACACCTTC. Translation gives CASSQEGRVGGYTF. The chain combines TRBV4-1 with TRBJ1-2, with unresolved D. In germline, CDR1 is MGHRA, CDR2 YSYEKL. The CDR3 runs 14 residues. Trimming stripped 0 bases from V and 8 bases from J, with 13 bases between.

A few counts support this clonotype. V usage is TRBV29-1 and J usage is TRBJ1-2, with TRBD1 identical over 7 bases. The CDR3 is 14 amino acids. The germline CDR1 and CDR2 sequences are SQVTM and ANQGSEA. V shed 3 bases and J 0 bases; nucleotides not matched to a gene: 4. This chain's CDR3 is CSVDGQDANYGYTF. DNA for the CDR3: TGCAGCGTTGACGGACAGGACGCTAACTATGGCTACACCTTC.

DNA of the CDR3: TGCAGTGCTAGACCCCGACTGGGCTCCGGGGAGCTGTTTTTT. Amino acids: CSARPRLGSGELFF. The V call is TRBV20-1, the J call TRBJ2-2; D is undetermined. Germline V lookup: CDR1 DFQATT, CDR2 SNEGSKA (reference sequence). The CDR3 loop spans 14 amino acids. With 2 bases removed from V and 6 bases from J, the gap between germline ends came to 13 bases.

In its sample, this clonotype was seen a few times. This chain links TRBV29-1 with TRBJ2-3; D is ambiguous. The ends were cut back, 7 bases at V and 6 bases at J, with 20 bases in the middle. CDR1 SQVTM and CDR2 ANQGSEA come from the germline V gene. The CDR3 is 14 amino acids. The CDR3 spells CSATPGFFADTQYF. The CDR3 DNA reads TGCAGCGCCACTCCGGGCTTCTTCGCGGATACGCAGTATTTT.

This clonotype turned up a few times. V is TRBV6-5 and J is TRBJ1-6; no clear D gene. This CDR3 has 13 amino acids. Trimming took off 6 bases at V and 3 bases at J, with 6 bases between the two ends. CDR1 is MNHEY and CDR2 is SVGAGI in the germline V gene. DNA for the CDR3: TGTGCCAGCAGGACGGACTATAATTCACCCCTCCACTTT. Protein product: CASRTDYNSPLHF.

This clonotype has only a few counts. The chain employs TRBV29-1 and TRBJ1-2, with D unresolved. The V end was cut by 1 base, the J end by 5 bases, with 8 bases between. The germline CDR1 and CDR2 sequences are SQVTM and ANQGSEA. CDR3 length: 12 amino acids. CDR3: CSVEGRTYGYTF. CDR3 bases: TGCAGCGTTGAAGGCCGGACGTATGGCTACACCTTC.

The chain recombines TRBV2 with TRBJ2-7; tentatively, D is TRBD2 (5 bases). Trimming cost V 7 bases and J 3 bases, with 16 bases left between them. Germline V gene lookup returns CDR1 SNHLY and CDR2 FYNNEI. This CDR3 spans 14 amino acids. The CDR3 DNA reads as TGTGCCAGCAATGTGGAGACTATGATCTACGAGCAGTACTTC. Translated, it gives CASNVETMIYEQYF.

This chain uses TRBV7-2 with TRBJ1-1; tentatively, D is TRBD1 (5 bases). Germline values: CDR1 SGHTA, CDR2 FQGNSA. The V gene lost 1 base and the J gene lost 7 bases, with 10 bases spanning the gap. The CDR3 runs to 13 residues. This CDR3 reads CASSLDRDHEAFF. Here the CDR3 DNA reads TGTGCCAGCAGCTTAGATAGGGACCATGAAGCTTTCTTT. Full variable domain (outside the CDR3, taken from reference TRBV7-2 and TRBJ1-1): GAGVSQSPSNKVTEKGKDVELRCDPISGHTALYWYRQSLGQGLEFLIYFQGNSAPDKSGLPSDRFSAERTGGSVSTLTIQRTQQEDSAVYLCASSLDRDHEAFFGQGTRLTVV.

There are a few counts of this clonotype. V gene TRBV12-3 or TRBV12-4 combines with J gene TRBJ1-2; the match to TRBD1 covers 7 bases. V lost 5 bases and J lost 2; bases outside the gene matches: 5. The CDR3 runs 14 residues. The CDR3 reads CASSSSQGNYGYTF. In DNA, the CDR3 is TGTGCCAGCAGTAGCTCACAGGGGAACTATGGCTACACCTTC.

The J gene is TRBJ1-2, the V gene TRBV4-1, with D tentatively TRBD1 (5 bases). Germline V lookup: CDR1 MGHRA, CDR2 YSYEKL. The CDR3 loop spans 16 amino acids. The V end lost 0 bases, the J end lost 1 base, and 12 bases lay between the germline ends. CDR3 nucleotides: TGCGCCAGCAGCCAAGATTGGGGACCTTTTAACTATGGCTACACCTTC. Its translation is CASSQDWGPFNYGYTF.

This chain uses TRBV20-1 with TRBJ2-5; D uncertain. The CDR3 extends over 14 amino acids. Trimming pared 3 bases from V and 1 base from J, leaving 12 bases between. The germline gives CDR1 DFQATT, CDR2 SNEGSKA (reference sequence). The CDR3 DNA reads as TGCAGTGCTAGTAGGCAACAGACCCAAGAGACCCAGTACTTC. This sequence encodes CSASRQQTQETQYF.

The chain carries TRBV9 and TRBJ1-1; 7 bases fit TRBD1. V gave up 4 bases and J gave up 0 bases; unmatched junction bases: 3. The CDR3 covers 14 residues. Germline V gene lookup returns CDR1 SGDLS and CDR2 YYNGEE. Here the CDR3 reads CASSTDRVNTEAFF. The CDR3 nucleotides are TGTGCCAGCAGCACCGACAGGGTGAACACTGAAGCTTTCTTT.

The V call is TRBV24-1, the J call TRBJ1-1; no firm D call. Per germline, CDR1 KGHDR and CDR2 SFDVKD. The CDR3 is 10 residues long. Trimming pared 8 bases from V and 2 bases from J, leaving 2 bases between. The CDR3 bases are TGTGCCACCAATAACACTGAAGCTTTCTTT. Residues: CATNNTEAFF.

The J gene is TRBJ2-7, the V gene TRBV12-3 or TRBV12-4; D is possibly TRBD2 (5 bases). The CDR3 has 13 residues. V was shortened by 6 bases and J by 3 bases, with 12 bases between the two germline ends. CDR3 region: CASRLRRGYEQYF. CDR3 DNA sequence: TGTGCCAGCAGACTCCGTCGGGGCTACGAGCAGTACTTC.

The V call is TRBV10-3, the J call TRBJ2-3; D not resolved. CDR1 and CDR2 (germline): ENHRY, SYGVKD. The CDR3 has 14 residues. V dropped 4 bases and J dropped 5 bases, with 13 bases sitting between them. The CDR3 coding sequence is TGTGCCATCAGTGGTGAGCGTGCCGTAGATACGCAGTATTTT. Translating it yields CAISGERAVDTQYF.